This T cell receptor beta chain was sequenced in a study of Graves' ophthalmopathy and Graves' hyperthyroidism. This clonotype was seen many times. The sequenced template was RNA, covering the TCR beta CDR3 region. In the first round, RT-PCR was carried out with HTBI primers, and a multiplex PCR formed the second round. One entry per CDR3 protein, called by TCRdb with MiXCR from the multiplex PCR reads. Found here are hundreds of thousands of distinct CDR3 sequences, over 20% of them singletons; the top ten hold roughly 6.9%. PBMCs were isolated from an approximately 10 ml sample of fresh peripheral blood. The receptor was derived from a woman between 18 and 29 years old with stable Graves' hyperthyroidism. Some clones in this sample may be carry-over from other donors' samples. Sequenced: peripheral blood.

The DNA of the CDR3 is TGTGCCAGCAGGAGACTAGCGGAAGAGACCCAGTACTTC. Translation: CASRRLAEETQYF. The chain links TRBV6-1 to TRBJ2-5; TRBD2 aligns across 9 bases. The V gene end was trimmed by 6 bases and the J gene end by 3 bases; junction bases not matched to a gene: 2. Per germline, CDR1 MNHNS and CDR2 SASEGT. The CDR3 totals 13 residues.